The 15 T cell receptor beta chains below were found in one sample sequenced in a study of T-cell reconstitution after alpha-beta-depleted transplantation in children. The TCRbeta library was prepared with unique molecular identifiers. TCRdb recomputed calls from the PCR reads with MiXCR, one row per CDR3 protein. The top ten hold about 28% of the sample, which has about 900,000 distinct CDR3 sequences, about 30% seen once. Specimen: PBMCs, mostly from graft donor cells, collected 360 days after TCRalphabeta/CD19-depleted stem cell transplant. Receptor source: a boy in the first two years of life who had a stem cell transplant for SCID, so the T cells may come from the graft donor.

The gene calls are TRBV6-5 and TRBJ2-7, with D perhaps matching TRBD1 or TRBD2 (5 bases each). The CDR3 runs 16 residues. The V end lost 0 bases, the J end lost 2 bases, and 14 bases lay between the germline ends. Germline V gene data show CDR1 as MNHEY and CDR2 as SVGAGI. The CDR3 DNA follows: TGTGCCAGCAGTTACTCGATGGGGACCCGGGCCTACGAGCAGTACTTC. Its translation: CASSYSMGTRAYEQYF.

The chain is built from TRBV2 and TRBJ1-1; 8 bases fit TRBD1. CDR3 length: 17 amino acids. Trimming removed 3 bases from V and 0 bases from J; junction bases left unmatched: 9. The V gene's germline CDR1 is SNHLY and CDR2 FYNNEI. The CDR3 spells CASSDGGQALMNTEAFF. CDR3 DNA: TGTGCCAGCAGTGATGGGGGACAGGCTCTTATGAACACTGAAGCTTTCTTT. The full variable domain, its missing parts supplied by reference TRBV2 and TRBJ1-1, is EPEVTQTPSHQVTQMGQEVILRCVPISNHLYFYWYRQILGQKVEFLVSFYNNEISEKSEIFDDQFSVERPDGSNFTLKIRSTKLEDSAMYFCASSDGGQALMNTEAFFGQGTRLTVV.

The genes are TRBV6-5 and TRBJ1-4; D perhaps matches TRBD1 (5 bases). The CDR3 sequence is 15 residues long. In germline, CDR1 is MNHEY, CDR2 SVGAGI. Trimming removed 4 bases at V and 0 bases at J, with 9 bases between. The chain's CDR3 is CASSSGAPTNEKLFF. The CDR3, as DNA: TGTGCCAGCAGTTCCGGGGCACCAACTAATGAAAAACTGTTTTTT.

This chain links TRBV5-1 with TRBJ1-1; 7 bases match TRBD1. V gave up 0 bases and J gave up 1 base; unmatched junction bases: 3. The CDR3 is 15 amino acids. CDR1 is SGHRS and CDR2 is YFSETQ in the germline V gene. The CDR3 sequence: CASSLDRTGNTEAFF. The CDR3 DNA follows: TGCGCCAGCAGCTTGGACCGGACAGGGAACACTGAAGCTTTCTTT.

The table lists this clonotype with a few counts. The chain has TRBV27 and TRBJ1-4; 9 bases are a match to TRBD1. Germline-derived CDR1 and CDR2 are MNHEY and SMNVEV (reference sequence). With 6 bases clipped from V and 10 bases from J, the junction kept 9 bases outside the gene matches. There are 14 residues in the CDR3. The chain's CDR3 is CASSLRGTGLKLFF. The DNA of the CDR3 is TGTGCCAGCAGCCTAAGGGGGACAGGGCTAAAACTGTTTTTT.

This clonotype was observed once. V is TRBV5-8 and J is TRBJ2-3; tentative D call: TRBD2 (6 bases). Deletions cut 1 base from V and 2 bases from J, with 14 bases between. The CDR3 covers 16 residues. The germline gives CDR1 SGHTS, CDR2 YDEGEE. The CDR3 loop is CASSLRLARDTDTQYF. CDR3 coding DNA: TGTGCCAGCAGCTTGAGGCTAGCGAGGGACACAGATACGCAGTATTTT.

The chain recombines TRBV5-1 with TRBJ2-5, with D tentatively TRBD1 or TRBD2 (5 bases each). This CDR3 contains 15 residues. Germline V gives CDR1 SGHRS, CDR2 YFSETQ. The ends were cut back, 1 base at V and 4 bases at J, with 14 bases in the middle. The CDR3 sequence is CASSLRAGRGETQYF. The CDR3 region has the DNA TGCGCCAGCAGCTTGAGGGCAGGGAGAGGAGAGACCCAGTACTTC.

The chain uses TRBV12-3 or TRBV12-4 and TRBJ2-1; a possible D gene is TRBD2 (6 bases). The V and J ends lost 5 bases and 0 bases respectively, with 17 bases between them. CDR3 length: 17 amino acids. For the CDR3, the DNA is TGTGCCAGCAGTAAGGGACTTGCCATAAGCTCCTACAATGAGCAGTTCTTC. Translating it yields CASSKGLAISSYNEQFF.

This clonotype was seen more than once but under ten times. V gene TRBV28 combines with J gene TRBJ2-2; 10 positions match TRBD1. Losses at the gene ends were 4 bases for V and 4 bases for J; bases not matched to a gene: 6. The CDR3 totals 16 residues. Germline V gives CDR1 MDHEN, CDR2 SYDVKM. CDR3 sequence reads: CASSYPGQGTTGELFF. For the CDR3, the DNA is TGTGCCAGCAGTTATCCGGGACAGGGGACCACCGGGGAGCTGTTTTTT. The full variable domain, in which reference TRBV28 and TRBJ2-2 provide the parts outside the CDR3, is DVKVTQSSRYLVKRTGEKVFLECVQDMDHENMFWYRQDPGLGLRLIYFSYDVKMKEKGDIPEGYSVSREKKERFSLILESASTNQTSMYLCASSYPGQGTTGELFFGEGSRLTVL.

This clonotype was recorded many times. The chain combines TRBV5-1 with TRBJ2-3; the match to TRBD2 covers 10 bases. The CDR3 totals 16 residues. With V trimmed by 1 base and J by 4 bases, 6 bases remained unmatched. Germline V gene sequence: CDR1 SGHRS, CDR2 YFSETQ. CDR3 amino acids: CASSLRPSGGPDTQYF. DNA of the CDR3: TGCGCCAGCAGCTTGAGGCCTAGCGGGGGCCCAGATACGCAGTATTTT. The full variable domain, completed using reference TRBV5-1 and TRBJ2-3, is KAGVTQTPRYLIKTRGQQVTLSCSPISGHRSVSWYQQTPGQGLQFLFEYFSETQRNKGNFPGRFSGRQFSNSRSEMNVSTLELGDSALYLCASSLRPSGGPDTQYFGPGTRLTVL.

V is TRBV7-9 and J is TRBJ2-7; unclear D gene. This CDR3 has 16 residues. Germline CDR1 is SEHNR and CDR2 is FQNEAQ (reference sequence). V gave up 3 bases and J gave up 0 bases, with 15 bases separating them. The DNA of the CDR3 is TGTGCCAGCAGCTTCATCGGAACACCCAGCTCCTACGAGCAGTACTTC. It specifies CASSFIGTPSSYEQYF.

J is TRBJ1-6 and V is TRBV12-3 or TRBV12-4, with D hard to call. The V and J ends lost 3 bases and 11 bases respectively, with 11 bases between them. This CDR3 comprises 13 residues. The DNA of the CDR3 is TGTGCCAGCAGTTTGGGAGGTTTCCCACCCCTCCACTTT. Its translation: CASSLGGFPPLHF.

The table lists this clonotype with a count of one. At one boundary the junction diverges from the germline segment, which might be a read error. This sequence joins TRBV6-1 and TRBJ1-3; 7 bases are shared with TRBD1. The CDR3 sequence is 12 residues long. Per germline, CDR1 MNHNS and CDR2 SASEGT. CDR3 sequence reads: CASSEGGGGMDF. The DNA for the CDR3 is TGTGCCAGCAGTGAAGGGGGAGGGGGCATGGATTTT.

There are a few counts of this clonotype. The gene calls are TRBV7-9 and TRBJ2-3, with a tentative D call TRBD1 (6 bases). This CDR3 is 16 amino acids long. Germline CDR1 reads SEHNR; CDR2 reads FQNEAQ (reference sequence). V was cut by 5 bases and J by 2 bases, with 17 bases left in between. This CDR3 reads CASSPGQPILTDTQYF. The DNA of the CDR3 is TGTGCCAGCAGCCCCGGACAGCCTATACTCACAGATACGCAGTATTTT.

This clonotype was detected a few times. The V call is TRBV6-1, the J call TRBJ2-7, with D perhaps being TRBD1 or TRBD2 (6 bases each). CDR3 length: 14 residues. Between the trimmed V and J ends, which lost 6 bases and 4 bases, there was a span of 16 bases. Germline loops: CDR1 MNHNS, CDR2 SASEGT. CDR3 residues: CASRIIRGPYEQYF. In DNA form, the CDR3 reads TGTGCCAGCAGGATCATACGGGGGCCTTACGAGCAGTACTTC.